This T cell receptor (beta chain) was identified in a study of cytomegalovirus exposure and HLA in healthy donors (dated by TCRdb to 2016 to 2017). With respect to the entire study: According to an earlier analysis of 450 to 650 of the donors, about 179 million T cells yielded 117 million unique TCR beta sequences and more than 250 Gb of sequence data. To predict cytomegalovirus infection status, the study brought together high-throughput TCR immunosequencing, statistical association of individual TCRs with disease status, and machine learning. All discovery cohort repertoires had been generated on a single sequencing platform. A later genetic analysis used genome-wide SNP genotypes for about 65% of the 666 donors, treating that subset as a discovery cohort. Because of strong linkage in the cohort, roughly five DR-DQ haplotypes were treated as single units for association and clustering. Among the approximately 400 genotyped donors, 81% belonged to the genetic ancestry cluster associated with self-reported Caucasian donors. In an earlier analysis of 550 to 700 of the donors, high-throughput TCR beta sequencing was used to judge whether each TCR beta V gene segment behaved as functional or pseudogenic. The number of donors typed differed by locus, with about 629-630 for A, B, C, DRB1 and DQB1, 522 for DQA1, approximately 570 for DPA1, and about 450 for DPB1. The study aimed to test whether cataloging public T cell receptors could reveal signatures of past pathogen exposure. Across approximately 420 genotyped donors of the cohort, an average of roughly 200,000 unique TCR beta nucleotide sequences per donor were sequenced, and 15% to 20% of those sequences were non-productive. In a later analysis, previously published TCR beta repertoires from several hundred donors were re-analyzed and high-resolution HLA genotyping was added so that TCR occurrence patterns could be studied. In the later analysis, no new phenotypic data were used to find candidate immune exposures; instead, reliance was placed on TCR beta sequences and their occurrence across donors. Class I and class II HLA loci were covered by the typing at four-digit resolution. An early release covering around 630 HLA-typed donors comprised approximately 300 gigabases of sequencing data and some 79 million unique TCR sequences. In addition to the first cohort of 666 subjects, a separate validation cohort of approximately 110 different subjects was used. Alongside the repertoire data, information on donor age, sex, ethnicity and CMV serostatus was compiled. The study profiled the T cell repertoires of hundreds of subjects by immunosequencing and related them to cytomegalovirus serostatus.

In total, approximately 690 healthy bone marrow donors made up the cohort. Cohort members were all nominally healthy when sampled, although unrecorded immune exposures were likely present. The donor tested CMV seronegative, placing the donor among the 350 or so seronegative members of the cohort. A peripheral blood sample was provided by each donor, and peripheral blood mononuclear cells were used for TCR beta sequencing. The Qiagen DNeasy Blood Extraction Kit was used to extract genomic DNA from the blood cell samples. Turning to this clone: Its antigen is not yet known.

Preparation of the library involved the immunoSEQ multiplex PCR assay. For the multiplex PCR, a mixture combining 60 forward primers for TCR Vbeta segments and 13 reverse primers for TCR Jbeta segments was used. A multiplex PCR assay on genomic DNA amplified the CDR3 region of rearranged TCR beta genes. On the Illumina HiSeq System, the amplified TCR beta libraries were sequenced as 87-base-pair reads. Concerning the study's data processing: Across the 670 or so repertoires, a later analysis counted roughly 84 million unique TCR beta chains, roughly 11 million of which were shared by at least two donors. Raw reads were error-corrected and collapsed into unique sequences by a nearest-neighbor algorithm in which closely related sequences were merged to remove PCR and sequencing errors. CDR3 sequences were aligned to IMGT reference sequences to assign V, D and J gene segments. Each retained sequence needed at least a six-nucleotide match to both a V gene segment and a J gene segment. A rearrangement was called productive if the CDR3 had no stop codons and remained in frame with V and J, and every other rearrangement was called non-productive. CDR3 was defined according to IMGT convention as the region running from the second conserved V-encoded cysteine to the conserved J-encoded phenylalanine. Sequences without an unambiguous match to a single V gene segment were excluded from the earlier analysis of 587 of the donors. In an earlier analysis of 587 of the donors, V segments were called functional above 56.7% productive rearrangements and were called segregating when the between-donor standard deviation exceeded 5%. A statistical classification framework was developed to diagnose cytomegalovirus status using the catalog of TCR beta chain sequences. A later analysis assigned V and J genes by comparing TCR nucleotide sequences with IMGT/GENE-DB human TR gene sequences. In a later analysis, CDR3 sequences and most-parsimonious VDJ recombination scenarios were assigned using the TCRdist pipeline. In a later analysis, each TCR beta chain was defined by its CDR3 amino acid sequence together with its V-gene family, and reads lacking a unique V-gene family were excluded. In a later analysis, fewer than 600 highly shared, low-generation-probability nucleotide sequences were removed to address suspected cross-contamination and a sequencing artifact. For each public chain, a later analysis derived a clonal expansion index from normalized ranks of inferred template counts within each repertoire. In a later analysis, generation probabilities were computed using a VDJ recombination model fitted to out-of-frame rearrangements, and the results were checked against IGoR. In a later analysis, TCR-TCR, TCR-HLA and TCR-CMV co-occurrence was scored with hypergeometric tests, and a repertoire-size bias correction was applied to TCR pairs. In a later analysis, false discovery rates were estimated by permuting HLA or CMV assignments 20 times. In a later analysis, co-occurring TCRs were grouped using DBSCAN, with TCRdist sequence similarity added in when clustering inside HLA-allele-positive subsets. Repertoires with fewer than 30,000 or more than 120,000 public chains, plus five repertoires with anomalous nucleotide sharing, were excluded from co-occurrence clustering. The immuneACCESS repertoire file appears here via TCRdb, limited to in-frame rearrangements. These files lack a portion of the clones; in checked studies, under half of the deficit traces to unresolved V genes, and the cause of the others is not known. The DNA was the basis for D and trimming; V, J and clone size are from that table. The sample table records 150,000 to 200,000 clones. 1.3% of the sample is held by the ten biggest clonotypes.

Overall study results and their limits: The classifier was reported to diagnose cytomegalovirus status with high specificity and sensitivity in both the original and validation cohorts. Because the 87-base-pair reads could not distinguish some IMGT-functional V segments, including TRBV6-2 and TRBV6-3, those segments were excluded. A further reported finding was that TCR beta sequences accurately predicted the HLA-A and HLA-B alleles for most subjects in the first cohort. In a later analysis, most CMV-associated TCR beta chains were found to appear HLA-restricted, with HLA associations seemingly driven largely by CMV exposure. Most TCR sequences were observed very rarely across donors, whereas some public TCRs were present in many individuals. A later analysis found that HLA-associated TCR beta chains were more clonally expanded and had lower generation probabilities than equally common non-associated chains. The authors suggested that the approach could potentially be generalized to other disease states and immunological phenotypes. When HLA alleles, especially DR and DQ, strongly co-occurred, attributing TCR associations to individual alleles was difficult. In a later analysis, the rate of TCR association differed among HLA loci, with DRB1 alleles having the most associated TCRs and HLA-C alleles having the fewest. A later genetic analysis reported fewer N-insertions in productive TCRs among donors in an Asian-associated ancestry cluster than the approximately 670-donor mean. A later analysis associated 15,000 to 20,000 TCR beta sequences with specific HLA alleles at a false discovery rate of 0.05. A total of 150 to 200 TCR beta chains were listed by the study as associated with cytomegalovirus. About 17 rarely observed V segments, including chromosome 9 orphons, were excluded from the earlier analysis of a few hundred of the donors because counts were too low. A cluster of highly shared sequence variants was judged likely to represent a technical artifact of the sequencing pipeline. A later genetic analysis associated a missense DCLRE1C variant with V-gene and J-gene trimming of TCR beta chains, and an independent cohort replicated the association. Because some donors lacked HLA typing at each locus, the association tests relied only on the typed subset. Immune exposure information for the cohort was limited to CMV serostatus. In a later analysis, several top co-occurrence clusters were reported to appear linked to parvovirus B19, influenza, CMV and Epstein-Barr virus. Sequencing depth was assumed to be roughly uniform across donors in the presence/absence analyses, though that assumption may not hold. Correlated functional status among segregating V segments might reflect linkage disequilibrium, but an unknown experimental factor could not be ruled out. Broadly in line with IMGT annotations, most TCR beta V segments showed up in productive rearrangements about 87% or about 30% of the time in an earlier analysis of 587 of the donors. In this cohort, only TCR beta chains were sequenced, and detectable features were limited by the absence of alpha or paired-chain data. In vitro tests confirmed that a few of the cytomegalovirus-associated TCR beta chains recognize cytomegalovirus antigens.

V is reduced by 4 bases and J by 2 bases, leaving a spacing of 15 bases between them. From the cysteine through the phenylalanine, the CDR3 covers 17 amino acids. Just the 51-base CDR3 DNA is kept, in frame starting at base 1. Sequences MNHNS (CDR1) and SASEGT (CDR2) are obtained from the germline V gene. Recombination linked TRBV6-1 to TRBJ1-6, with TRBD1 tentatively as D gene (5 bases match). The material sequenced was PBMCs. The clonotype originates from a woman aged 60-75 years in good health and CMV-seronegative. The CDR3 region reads CASSVLGALTYNSPLHF. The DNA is TGTGCCAGCAGTGTCCTAGGGGCCTTGACCTATAATTCACCCCTCCACTTT.